The present entry profiles one T cell receptor beta chain with its context. What it binds is not known. TCRB transcripts that were expressed got sequenced, as all of the isolated RNA had been reverse transcribed. Data came from immunoSEQ multiplex PCR; TCRdb stores just in-frame clones and leaves some out. The sample has 160,000 or so clones; approximately 9.1% are singletons. Every donor had blood drawn once into heparin, approximately 120 mL on average. The data belong to a study of beta chain features in type 1 diabetes. Study-level information: Patients looked much like healthy donors when it came to age, gender and cell yields.

Study-wide points: Shorter TCRB CDR3s, moderately but significantly so, marked every one of the four CD4+ subsets in Type 1 diabetes patients. A greater similarity of naive, central memory and Treg TCRB repertoires was seen among patients than among healthy donors.

This TCR was sampled from a woman younger than 30 in good health. The sample comprised central memory CD4+ T cells from blood.

The CDR3 protein is CASTGTSGLRVQYF. In DNA form, the CDR3 reads TGTGCCAGTACCGGGACTAGCGGACTTAGGGTGCAGTACTTC. V is TRBV2 and J is TRBJ2-7; 11 nucleotides align to TRBD2. This CDR3 region has 14 residues. Germline CDR1 is SNHLY and CDR2 is FYNNEI. V shed 9 bases, J shed 9 bases, and the junction held 13 bases outside the gene matches.